The T cell receptor beta chain described here comes from a study of shared clonotypes between healthy human individuals. The study's findings and limits: Clonotypes shared by all four sorted-subset donors had higher generation probabilities than non-shared clonotypes.

TCRdb's copy holds only in-frame clones and misses some; the assay was immunoSEQ multiplex PCR. This sample has approximately 720,000 clones; around 92% occur once, and the top ten carry about 24%. With respect to this clone: What it binds is unknown.

The CDR3 is made up of 15 amino acids. Germline CDR1 MDHEN, CDR2 SYDVKM. V was shortened by 7 bases and J by 5 bases, with 18 bases between the two germline ends. Positive CCR7 selection of CD45RO-negative cells yielded the naive CD8 cells, and terminally differentiated effector memory CD45RA+ cells were excluded. The chain is built from TRBV28 and TRBJ1-5; D possibly corresponds to TRBD1 (5 bases). Sequenced input: naive CD8+ T cells sorted from blood. This TCR was recovered from a young man in good health. In DNA, the CDR3 is TGTGCCAGCACTTTCCACGCAGACAGAGATCAGCCCCAGCATTTT. This translates into CASTFHADRDQPQHF.